This T cell receptor beta chain was obtained from a study of blood T cell repertoires in COVID-19. Here immunoSEQ multiplex PCR was the method, and the copy in TCRdb shows in-frame clones only, minus some. The sample includes about 220,000 clones, about 79% of them seen just once. This CDR3 contains 13 residues. V was pared by 3 bases and J by 4 bases, with 11 bases between. Germline CDR1 and CDR2: SQVTM and ANQGSEA. V gene TRBV29-1 combines with J gene TRBJ2-3, with unresolved D. The sequence was obtained from a man in his fifties with active or convalescent COVID-19. The sample was peripheral blood. CDR3 in amino acids: CSVDKLVSDTQYF. The CDR3 coding sequence is TGCAGCGTTGACAAGCTAGTGTCAGATACGCAGTATTTT.